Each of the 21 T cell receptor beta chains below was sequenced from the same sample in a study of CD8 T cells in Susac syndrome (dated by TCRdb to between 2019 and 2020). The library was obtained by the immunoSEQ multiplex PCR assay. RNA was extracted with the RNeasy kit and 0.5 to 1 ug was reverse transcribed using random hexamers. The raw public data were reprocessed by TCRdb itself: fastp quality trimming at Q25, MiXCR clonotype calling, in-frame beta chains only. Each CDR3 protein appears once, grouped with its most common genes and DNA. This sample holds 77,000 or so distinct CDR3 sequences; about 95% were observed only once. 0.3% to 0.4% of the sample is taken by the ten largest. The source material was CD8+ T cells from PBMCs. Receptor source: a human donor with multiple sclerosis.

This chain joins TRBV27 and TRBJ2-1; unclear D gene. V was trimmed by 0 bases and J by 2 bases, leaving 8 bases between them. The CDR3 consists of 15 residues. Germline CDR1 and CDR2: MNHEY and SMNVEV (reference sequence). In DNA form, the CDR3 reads TGTGCCAGCAGTTTATCGTTAGCCACCTACAATGAGCAGTTCTTC. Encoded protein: CASSLSLATYNEQFF.

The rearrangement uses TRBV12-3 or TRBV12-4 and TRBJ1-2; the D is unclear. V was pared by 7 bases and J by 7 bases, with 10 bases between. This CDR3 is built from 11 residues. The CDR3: CASIRPGGYTF. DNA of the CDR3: TGTGCCAGCATTAGACCAGGTGGCTACACCTTC.

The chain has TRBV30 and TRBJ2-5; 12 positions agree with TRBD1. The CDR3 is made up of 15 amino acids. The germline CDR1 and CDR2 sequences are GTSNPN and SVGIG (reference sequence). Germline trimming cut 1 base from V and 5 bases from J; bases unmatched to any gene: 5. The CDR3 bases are TGTGCCTGGAGTGCCGGGACAGGGGGCTGGGAGACCCAGTACTTC. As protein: CAWSAGTGGWETQYF.

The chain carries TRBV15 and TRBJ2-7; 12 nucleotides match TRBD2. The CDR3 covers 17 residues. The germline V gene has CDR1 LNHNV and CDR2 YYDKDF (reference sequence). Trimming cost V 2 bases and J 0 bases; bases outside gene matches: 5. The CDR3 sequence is CATSRPLAGGLSYEQYF. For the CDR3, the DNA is TGTGCCACCAGCAGACCACTAGCGGGGGGACTCTCCTACGAGCAGTACTTC. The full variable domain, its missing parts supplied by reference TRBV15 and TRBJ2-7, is DAMVIQNPRYQVTQFGKPVTLSCSQTLNHNVMYWYQQKSSQAPKLLFHYYDKDFNNEADTPDNFQSRRPNTSFCFLDIRSPGLGDTAMYLCATSRPLAGGLSYEQYFGPGTRLTVT.

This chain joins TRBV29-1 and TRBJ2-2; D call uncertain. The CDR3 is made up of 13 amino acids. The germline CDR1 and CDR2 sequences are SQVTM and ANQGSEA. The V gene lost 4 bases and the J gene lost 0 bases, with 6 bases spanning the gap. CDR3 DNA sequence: TGCAGCGTTGGTCCGGCGAACACCGGGGAGCTGTTTTTT. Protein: CSVGPANTGELFF.

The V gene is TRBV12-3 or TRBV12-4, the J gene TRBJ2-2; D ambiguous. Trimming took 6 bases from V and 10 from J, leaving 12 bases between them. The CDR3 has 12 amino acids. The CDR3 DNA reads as TGTGCCAGCAGCCCCACGAGGCTGGAGCTGTTTTTT. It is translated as CASSPTRLELFF.

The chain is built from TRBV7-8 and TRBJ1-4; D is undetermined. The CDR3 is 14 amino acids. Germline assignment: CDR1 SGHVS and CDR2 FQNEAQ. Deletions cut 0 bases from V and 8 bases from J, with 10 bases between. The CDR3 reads CASSLAGPVEKLFF. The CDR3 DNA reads TGTGCCAGCAGCTTAGCAGGGCCAGTAGAAAAACTGTTTTTT.

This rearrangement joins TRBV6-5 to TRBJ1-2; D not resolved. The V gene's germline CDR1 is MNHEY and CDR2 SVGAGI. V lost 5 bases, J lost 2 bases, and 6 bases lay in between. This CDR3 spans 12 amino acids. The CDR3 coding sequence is TGTGCCAGCAGTCCCGACAACTATGGCTACACCTTC. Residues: CASSPDNYGYTF.

This CDR3 is CASSSFAVSSGNTIYF. CDR3 sequence (DNA): TGTGCCAGCAGTTCTTTTGCAGTCTCCTCTGGAAACACCATATATTTT. The chain combines TRBV6-6 with TRBJ1-3; D is unclear. Germline V lookup: CDR1 MNHNY, CDR2 SVGAGI (reference sequence). The CDR3 has 16 residues. V lost 4 bases to trimming and J lost 0 bases, with 13 bases between them.

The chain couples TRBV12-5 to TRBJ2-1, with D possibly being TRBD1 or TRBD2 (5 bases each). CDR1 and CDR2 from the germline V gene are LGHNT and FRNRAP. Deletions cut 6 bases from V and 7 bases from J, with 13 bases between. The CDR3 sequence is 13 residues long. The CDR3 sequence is CASGGENVNEQFF. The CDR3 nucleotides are TGTGCTAGTGGGGGGGAGAACGTAAATGAGCAGTTCTTC.

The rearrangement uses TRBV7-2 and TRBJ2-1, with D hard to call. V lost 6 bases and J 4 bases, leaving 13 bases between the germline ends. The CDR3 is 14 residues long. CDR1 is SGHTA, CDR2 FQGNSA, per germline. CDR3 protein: CASSPRSTYNEQFF. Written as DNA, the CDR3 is TGTGCCAGCAGTCCTAGGTCCACTTACAATGAGCAGTTCTTC.

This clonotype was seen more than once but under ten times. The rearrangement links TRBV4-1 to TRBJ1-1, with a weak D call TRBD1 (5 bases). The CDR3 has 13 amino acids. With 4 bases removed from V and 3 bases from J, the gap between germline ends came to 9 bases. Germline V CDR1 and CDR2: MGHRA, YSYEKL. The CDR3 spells CASSPGGDTEAFF. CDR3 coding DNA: TGCGCCAGCAGCCCGGGGGGAGACACTGAAGCTTTCTTT.

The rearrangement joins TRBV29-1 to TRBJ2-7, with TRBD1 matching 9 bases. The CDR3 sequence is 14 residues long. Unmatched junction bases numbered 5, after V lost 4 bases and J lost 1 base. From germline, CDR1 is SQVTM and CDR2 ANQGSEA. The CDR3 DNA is TGCAGCGTTGCCGGACAGGGGTTTTCCTACGAGCAGTACTTC. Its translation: CSVAGQGFSYEQYF.

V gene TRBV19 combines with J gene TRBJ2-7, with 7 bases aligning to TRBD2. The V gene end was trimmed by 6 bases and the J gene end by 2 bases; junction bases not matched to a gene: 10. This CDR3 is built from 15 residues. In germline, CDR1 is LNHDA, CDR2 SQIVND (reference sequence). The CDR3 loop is CASSLAGLPTYEQYF. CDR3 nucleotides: TGTGCCAGTAGCCTCGCGGGACTACCGACCTACGAGCAGTACTTC.

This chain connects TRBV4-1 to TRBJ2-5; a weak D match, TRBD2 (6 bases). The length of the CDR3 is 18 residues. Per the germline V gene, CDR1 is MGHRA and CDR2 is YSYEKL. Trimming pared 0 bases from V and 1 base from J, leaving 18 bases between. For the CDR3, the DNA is TGCGCCAGCAGCCAAGAGGGAGGACGGCAGCCCCTCCAAGAGACCCAGTACTTC. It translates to CASSQEGGRQPLQETQYF.

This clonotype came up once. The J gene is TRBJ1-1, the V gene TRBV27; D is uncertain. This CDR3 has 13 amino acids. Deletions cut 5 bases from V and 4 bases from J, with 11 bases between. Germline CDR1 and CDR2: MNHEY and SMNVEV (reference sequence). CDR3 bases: TGTGCCAGCAGTCCGGGCCTTGGCACTGAAGCTTTCTTT. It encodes CASSPGLGTEAFF.

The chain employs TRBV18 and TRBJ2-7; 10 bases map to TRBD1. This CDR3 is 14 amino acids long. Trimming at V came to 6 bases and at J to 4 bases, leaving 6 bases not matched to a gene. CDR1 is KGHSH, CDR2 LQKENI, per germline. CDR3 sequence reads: CASSGTGVQYEQYF. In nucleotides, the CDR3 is TGTGCCAGCTCTGGGACAGGGGTGCAATACGAGCAGTACTTC.

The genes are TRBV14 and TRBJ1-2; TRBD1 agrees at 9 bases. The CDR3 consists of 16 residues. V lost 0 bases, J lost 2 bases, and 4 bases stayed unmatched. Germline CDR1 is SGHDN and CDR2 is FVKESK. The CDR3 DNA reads TGTGCCAGCAGCCAAGAAGGCGGGACAGGGAACTATGGCTACACCTTC. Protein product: CASSQEGGTGNYGYTF.

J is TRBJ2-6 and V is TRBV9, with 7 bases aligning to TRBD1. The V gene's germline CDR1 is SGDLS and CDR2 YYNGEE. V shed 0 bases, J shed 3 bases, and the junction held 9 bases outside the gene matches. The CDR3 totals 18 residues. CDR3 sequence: CASSVELKGARGANVLTF. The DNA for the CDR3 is TGTGCCAGCAGCGTAGAGCTCAAGGGGGCGCGTGGGGCCAACGTCCTGACTTTC.

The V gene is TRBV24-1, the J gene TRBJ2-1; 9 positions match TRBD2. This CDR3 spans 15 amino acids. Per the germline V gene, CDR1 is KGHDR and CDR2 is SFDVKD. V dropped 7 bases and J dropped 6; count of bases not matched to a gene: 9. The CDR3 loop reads CATSDSGSWSNEQFF. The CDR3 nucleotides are TGTGCCACCAGCGATAGCGGGAGTTGGAGCAATGAGCAGTTCTTC.

Written as DNA, the CDR3 is TGCGCCAGCAGCCAAGGGGGGGGGATGGTGAATGAAAAACTGTTTTTT. Its protein product is CASSQGGGMVNEKLFF. The V and J genes are TRBV4-3 and TRBJ1-4; perhaps TRBD1 as D (5 bases). Trimming stripped 1 base from V and 5 bases from J, with 14 bases between. There are 16 residues in the CDR3. Germline V gene lookup returns CDR1 LGHNA and CDR2 YSLEER.